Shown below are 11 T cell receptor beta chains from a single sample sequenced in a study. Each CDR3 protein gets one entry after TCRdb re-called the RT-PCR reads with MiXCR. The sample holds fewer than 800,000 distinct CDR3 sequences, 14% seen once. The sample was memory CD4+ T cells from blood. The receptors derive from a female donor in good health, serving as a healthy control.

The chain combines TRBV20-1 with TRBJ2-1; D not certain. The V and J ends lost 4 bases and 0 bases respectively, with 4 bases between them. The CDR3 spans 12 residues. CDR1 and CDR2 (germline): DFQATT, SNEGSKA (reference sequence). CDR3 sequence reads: CSAMRSYNEQFF. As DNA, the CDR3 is TGCAGTGCTATGCGCTCCTACAATGAGCAGTTCTTC.

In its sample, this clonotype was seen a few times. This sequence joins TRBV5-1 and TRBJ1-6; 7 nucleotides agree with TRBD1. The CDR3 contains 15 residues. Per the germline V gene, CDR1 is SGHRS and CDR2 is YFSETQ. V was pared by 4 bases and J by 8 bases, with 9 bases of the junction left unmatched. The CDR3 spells CASSPGQAGHSPLHF. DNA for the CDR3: TGCGCCAGCAGCCCTGGACAGGCAGGACATTCACCCCTCCACTTT.

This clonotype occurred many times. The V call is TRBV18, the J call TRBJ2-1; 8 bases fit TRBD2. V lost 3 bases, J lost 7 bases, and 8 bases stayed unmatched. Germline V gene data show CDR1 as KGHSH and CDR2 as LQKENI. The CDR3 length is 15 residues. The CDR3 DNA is TGTGCCAGCTCACCTCGGGAGGGCGACCTTAATGAGCAGTTCTTC. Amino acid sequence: CASSPREGDLNEQFF. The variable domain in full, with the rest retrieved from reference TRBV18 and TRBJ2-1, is NAGVMQNPRHLVRRRGQEARLRCSPMKGHSHVYWYRQLPEEGLKFMVYLQKENIIDESGMPKERFSAEFPKEGPSILRIQQVVRGDSAAYFCASSPREGDLNEQFFGPGTRLTVL.

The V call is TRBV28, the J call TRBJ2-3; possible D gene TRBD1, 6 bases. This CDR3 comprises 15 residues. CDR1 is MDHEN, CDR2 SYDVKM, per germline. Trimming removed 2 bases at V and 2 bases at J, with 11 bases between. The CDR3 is CASSLQQGHTDTQYF. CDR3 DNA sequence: TGTGCCAGCAGTTTACAACAGGGACACACAGATACGCAGTATTTT. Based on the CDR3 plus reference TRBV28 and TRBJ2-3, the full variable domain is DVKVTQSSRYLVKRTGEKVFLECVQDMDHENMFWYRQDPGLGLRLIYFSYDVKMKEKGDIPEGYSVSREKKERFSLILESASTNQTSMYLCASSLQQGHTDTQYFGPGTRLTVL.

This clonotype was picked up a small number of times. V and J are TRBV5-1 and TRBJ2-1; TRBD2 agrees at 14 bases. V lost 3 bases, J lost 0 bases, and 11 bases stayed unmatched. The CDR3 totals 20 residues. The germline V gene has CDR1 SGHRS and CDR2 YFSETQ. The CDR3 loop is CASSSATSGRDRSSYNEQFF. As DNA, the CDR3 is TGCGCCAGCAGCTCCGCGACTAGCGGGAGGGACCGCAGCTCCTACAATGAGCAGTTCTTC. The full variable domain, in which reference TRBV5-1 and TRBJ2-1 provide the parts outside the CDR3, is KAGVTQTPRYLIKTRGQQVTLSCSPISGHRSVSWYQQTPGQGLQFLFEYFSETQRNKGNFPGRFSGRQFSNSRSEMNVSTLELGDSALYLCASSSATSGRDRSSYNEQFFGPGTRLTVL.

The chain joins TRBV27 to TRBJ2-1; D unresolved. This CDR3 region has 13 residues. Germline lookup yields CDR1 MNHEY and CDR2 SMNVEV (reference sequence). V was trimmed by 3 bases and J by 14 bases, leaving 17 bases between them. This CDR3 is CASSLNGRIPEFF. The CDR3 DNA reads TGTGCCAGCAGTTTGAATGGACGGATACCTGAGTTCTTC.

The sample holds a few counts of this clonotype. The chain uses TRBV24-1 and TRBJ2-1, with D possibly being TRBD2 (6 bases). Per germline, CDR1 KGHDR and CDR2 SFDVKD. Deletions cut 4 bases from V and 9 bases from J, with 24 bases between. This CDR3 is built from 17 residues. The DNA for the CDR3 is TGTGCCACCAGTGACCCCGGGGGTGAGAGAGGGTTCGGTGAGCAGTTCTTC. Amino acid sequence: CATSDPGGERGFGEQFF.

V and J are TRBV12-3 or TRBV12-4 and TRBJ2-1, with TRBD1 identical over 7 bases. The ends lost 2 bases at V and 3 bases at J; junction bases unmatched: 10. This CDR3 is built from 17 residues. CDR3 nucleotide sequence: TGTGCCAGCAGTTTATTCCTCGGACAGGACCACTACAATGAGCAGTTCTTC. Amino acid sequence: CASSLFLGQDHYNEQFF.

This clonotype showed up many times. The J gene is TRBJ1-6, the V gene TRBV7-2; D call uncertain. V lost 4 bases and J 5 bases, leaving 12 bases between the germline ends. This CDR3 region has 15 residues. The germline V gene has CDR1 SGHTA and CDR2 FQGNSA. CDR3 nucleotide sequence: TGTGCCAGCAGCTACCCCCTCGGAGATAATTCACCCCTCCACTTT. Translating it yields CASSYPLGDNSPLHF.

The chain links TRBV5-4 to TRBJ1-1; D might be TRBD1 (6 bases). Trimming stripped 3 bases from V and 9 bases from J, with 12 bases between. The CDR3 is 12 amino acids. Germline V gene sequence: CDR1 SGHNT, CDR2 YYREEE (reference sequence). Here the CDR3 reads CASSWDITQAFF. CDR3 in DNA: TGTGCCAGCAGCTGGGACATAACACAAGCTTTCTTT.

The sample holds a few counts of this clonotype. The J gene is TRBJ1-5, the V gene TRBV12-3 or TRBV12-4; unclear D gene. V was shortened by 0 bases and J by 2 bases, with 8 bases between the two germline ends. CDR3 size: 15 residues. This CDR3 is CASSLAGSGNQPQHF. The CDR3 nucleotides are TGTGCCAGCAGTTTAGCGGGGTCAGGCAATCAGCCCCAGCATTTT.